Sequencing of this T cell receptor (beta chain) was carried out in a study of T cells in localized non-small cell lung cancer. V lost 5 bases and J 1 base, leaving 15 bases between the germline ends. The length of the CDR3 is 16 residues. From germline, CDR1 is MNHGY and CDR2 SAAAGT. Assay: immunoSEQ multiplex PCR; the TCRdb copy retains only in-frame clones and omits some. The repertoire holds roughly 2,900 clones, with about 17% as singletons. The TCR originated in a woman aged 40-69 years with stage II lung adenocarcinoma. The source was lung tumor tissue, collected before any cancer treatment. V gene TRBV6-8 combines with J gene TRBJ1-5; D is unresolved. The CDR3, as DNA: TGTGCCAGCAGTCCTGGACTCCTTGGGAGCAATCAGCCCCAGCATTTT. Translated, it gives CASSPGLLGSNQPQHF.